What follows are 29 T cell receptor beta chains derived from one specimen sequenced in a study of blood T cell repertoires in COVID-19. Libraries were prepared by immunoSEQ multiplex PCR; TCRdb keeps only in-frame clonotypes and omits some of them. The sample holds 200,000 to 250,000 clones, roughly 84% seen once. Sequenced sample: PBMCs or T cells enriched from blood (not recorded which). The receptors were gathered from a middle-aged woman who had recovered from COVID-19.

The gene calls are TRBV5-1 and TRBJ1-2, with D possibly being TRBD1 (5 bases). The V end was cut by 0 bases, the J end by 5 bases, with 17 bases between. CDR1 is SGHRS and CDR2 is YFSETQ in the germline V gene. The CDR3 totals 16 residues. The CDR3 reads CASSLDGSSGRYGYTF. Here the CDR3 DNA reads TGCGCCAGCAGCTTGGACGGGAGCTCAGGGCGATATGGCTACACCTTC. The variable domain in full, completed from reference TRBV5-1 and TRBJ1-2, reads KAGVTQTPRYLIKTRGQQVTLSCSPISGHRSVSWYQQTPGQGLQFLFEYFSETQRNKGNFPGRFSGRQFSNSRSEMNVSTLELGDSALYLCASSLDGSSGRYGYTFGSGTRLTVV.

V gene TRBV28 combines with J gene TRBJ1-3; the D gene is possibly TRBD1 (6 bases). Germline-derived CDR1 and CDR2 are MDHEN and SYDVKM. This CDR3 comprises 15 residues. The V gene lost 5 bases and the J gene lost 0 bases, with 11 bases spanning the gap. Written as DNA, the CDR3 is TGTGCCAGCAGTCCACAGGGCAACTCTGGAAACACCATATATTTT. Its translation: CASSPQGNSGNTIYF.

This clone occurred many times. This chain joins TRBV28 and TRBJ1-5; D might be TRBD1 (5 bases). Per the germline V gene, CDR1 is MDHEN and CDR2 is SYDVKM. The CDR3 is 14 residues long. V lost 3 bases and J lost 12, with 18 bases in between. CDR3 region: CASSFGQSSEVQHF. In nucleotides, the CDR3 is TGTGCCAGCAGTTTCGGACAATCCTCTGAGGTCCAGCATTTT.

The rearrangement joins TRBV7-9 to TRBJ2-5; 11 bases line up with TRBD2. CDR3 length: 17 amino acids. The germline CDR1 and CDR2 sequences are SEHNR and FQNEAQ (reference sequence). The V gene end was trimmed by 5 bases and the J gene end by 2 bases; junction bases not matched to a gene: 10. CDR3 DNA: TGTGCCAGCAGCCCCCAGCTAGCGGGAGGCAGTCAAGAGACCCAGTACTTC. It encodes CASSPQLAGGSQETQYF.

This clone came up once. This chain connects TRBV30 to TRBJ1-2; D not certain. The germline gives CDR1 GTSNPN, CDR2 SVGIG (reference sequence). V dropped 0 bases and J dropped 6 bases, with 14 bases sitting between them. The CDR3 length is 14 residues. The CDR3 reads CAWSVGRAGDGYTF. The CDR3 region has the DNA TGTGCCTGGAGTGTGGGGAGGGCTGGGGATGGCTACACCTTC.

The J gene is TRBJ2-2, the V gene TRBV19, with 10 positions matching TRBD1. This CDR3 has 17 amino acids. The germline V gene has CDR1 LNHDA and CDR2 SQIVND (reference sequence). V lost 5 bases, J lost 1 base, and 7 bases stayed unmatched. In DNA form, the CDR3 reads TGTGCCAGTAGTTCCCGACAGGGGGCGCGGAACACCGGGGAGCTGTTTTTT. Translated: CASSSRQGARNTGELFF. The full variable domain, with the rest looked up from reference TRBV19 and TRBJ2-2, is DGGITQSPKYLFRKEGQNVTLSCEQNLNHDAMYWYRQDPGQGLRLIYYSQIVNDFQKGDIAEGYSVSREKKESFPLTVTSAQKNPTAFYLCASSSRQGARNTGELFFGEGSRLTVL.

In this sample, this clone turned up once. The rearrangement joins TRBV28 to TRBJ2-6; 7 bases fit TRBD1. Germline CDR1 is MDHEN and CDR2 is SYDVKM. CDR3 length equals 15 residues. The junction had 2 bases not matched to a gene; V was cut back by 4 bases and J by 2 bases. The CDR3 is CASSSQGAGANVLTF. As DNA, the CDR3 is TGTGCCAGCAGTTCTCAGGGGGCTGGGGCCAACGTCCTGACTTTC. The full variable domain, rest sourced from reference TRBV28 and TRBJ2-6, is DVKVTQSSRYLVKRTGEKVFLECVQDMDHENMFWYRQDPGLGLRLIYFSYDVKMKEKGDIPEGYSVSREKKERFSLILESASTNQTSMYLCASSSQGAGANVLTFGAGSRLTVL.

This chain joins TRBV21-1 and TRBJ2-7; TRBD2 reflects the table's D call only, with no check against the DNA. TRBV21-1 is a pseudogene segment. The CDR3 extends over 13 amino acids. The CDR3 loop reads CASRGTRLDEQYF. In DNA form, the CDR3 reads TGTGCCAGCAGAGGGACTAGGCTCGACGAGCAGTACTTC.

CDR3 protein: CASSSRLAGGPGEQYV. In nucleotides, the CDR3 is TGTGCCAGCAGCTCTCGACTAGCGGGAGGGCCGGGCGAGCAGTACGTC. The chain joins TRBV14 to TRBJ2-7; TRBD2 matches 14 bases. This CDR3 has 16 amino acids. Trimming at V came to 5 bases and at J to 6 bases, leaving 9 bases not matched to a gene. Looked up from germline, CDR1 is SGHDN and CDR2 is FVKESK.

The chain joins TRBV4-1 to TRBJ1-3; maybe TRBD1 (5 bases). Trimming removed 5 bases from V and 0 bases from J, with 29 bases in between. CDR3 length equals 21 residues. The germline V gene encodes CDR1 MGHRA and CDR2 YSYEKL. CDR3 nucleotides: TGCGCCAGCAGCTATCCGGTCGTAGAGTTAGGTGGGACTAACTCTGGAAACACCATATATTTT. It yields the protein CASSYPVVELGGTNSGNTIYF.

CDR3 loop: CASSQDSGTGRGQYF. The DNA of the CDR3 is TGTGCCAGCAGCCAAGATTCCGGGACAGGGAGAGGGCAGTACTTC. This sequence joins TRBV14 and TRBJ2-7, with 9 nucleotides matching TRBD1. V gave up 0 bases and J gave up 9 bases; unmatched junction bases: 9. The CDR3 is 15 amino acids. Germline V gene data show CDR1 as SGHDN and CDR2 as FVKESK.

The chain has TRBV27 and TRBJ1-5, with D possibly TRBD1 on 5 matching bases. This CDR3 region has 13 residues. In germline, CDR1 is MNHEY, CDR2 SMNVEV (reference sequence). V was trimmed by 5 bases and J by 5 bases, leaving 10 bases between them. CDR3 in amino acids: CASSPDSHQPQHF. The CDR3 DNA follows: TGTGCCAGCAGTCCCGACAGTCATCAGCCCCAGCATTTT.

The V gene is TRBV11-3, the J gene TRBJ2-1; tentative D call: TRBD2 (6 bases). Per the germline V gene, CDR1 is SGHNT and CDR2 is YENEEA. This CDR3 region has 13 residues. V was clipped by 5 bases and J by 7 bases, with 12 bases between them. The CDR3 DNA sequence: TGTGCCAGCAGCACCCTCGCGGGGAATGAGCAGTTCTTC. The encoded protein is CASSTLAGNEQFF.

Only one count was recorded for this clone. This chain connects TRBV7-2 to TRBJ2-3; 14 positions match TRBD2. Trimming took 0 bases from V and 5 from J; bases not matched to a gene: 1. The CDR3 length is 16 residues. Germline V gives CDR1 SGHTA, CDR2 FQGNSA. The CDR3 region has the DNA TGTGCCAGCAGCTTAGCCGGGACTAGCGGGAGAGATACGCAGTATTTT. Translation gives CASSLAGTSGRDTQYF.

The V and J genes are TRBV7-3 and TRBJ2-7; 14 positions match TRBD2. CDR1 is SGHTA and CDR2 is FQGTGA in the germline V gene. This CDR3 comprises 14 residues. With V trimmed by 4 bases and J by 12 bases, 8 bases remained unmatched. CDR3 sequence reads: CASSSGLAGDPRYF. The DNA for the CDR3 is TGTGCCAGCAGCTCGGGACTAGCGGGAGACCCCCGGTACTTC.

This clone occurred once. This chain joins TRBV20-1 and TRBJ2-1; 9 bases align to TRBD1. Looked up from germline, CDR1 is DFQATT and CDR2 is SNEGSKA (reference sequence). After removal of 6 bases from V and 9 bases from J, the junction contained 3 bases not matched to a gene. CDR3 length equals 11 residues. This CDR3 reads CSARDRAEQFF. CDR3 DNA: TGCAGTGCCCGGGACAGGGCTGAGCAGTTCTTC.

The CDR3 DNA is TGTGCCAGTAGTATCGGCAGGGAGGCAACTAATGAAAAACTGTTTTTT. Translating gives CASSIGREATNEKLFF. The rearrangement links TRBV19 to TRBJ1-4; TRBD1 is a possible D gene (5 bases). CDR3 length: 16 amino acids. Germline lookup yields CDR1 LNHDA and CDR2 SQIVND (reference sequence). The V and J ends lost 3 bases and 0 bases respectively, with 11 bases between them.

The rearrangement joins TRBV25-1 to TRBJ1-5; D is undetermined. V was trimmed by 5 bases and J by 0 bases, leaving 11 bases between them. This CDR3 comprises 15 residues. CDR1 is MGHDK, CDR2 SYGVNS, per germline. Written as DNA, the CDR3 is TGTGCCAGCAGTCCCGGCGGAGTTAGCAATCAGCCCCAGCATTTT. Amino acids: CASSPGGVSNQPQHF.

The chain links TRBV27 to TRBJ2-7; 10 bases are a match to TRBD1. CDR1 MNHEY and CDR2 SMNVEV come from the germline V gene (reference sequence). The junction had 11 bases not matched to a gene; V was cut back by 4 bases and J by 2 bases. This CDR3 spans 17 amino acids. This chain's CDR3 is CASSSYPGQGIPYEQYV. In DNA form, the CDR3 reads TGTGCCAGCAGTTCCTACCCGGGACAGGGGATACCCTACGAGCAGTACGTC.

J is TRBJ2-1 and V is TRBV10-3; D is undetermined. The length of the CDR3 is 15 residues. Germline CDR1 and CDR2: ENHRY and SYGVKD. Trimming took 4 bases from V and 0 from J, leaving 10 bases between them. The CDR3 region is CAISVGGSSYNEQFF. CDR3 DNA sequence: TGTGCCATCAGTGTAGGCGGTTCCTCCTACAATGAGCAGTTCTTC.

The chain has TRBV5-6 and TRBJ2-2; TRBD2 is a possible D gene (5 bases). The CDR3 extends over 13 amino acids. Germline values: CDR1 SGHDT, CDR2 YYEEEE. Trimming cost V 2 bases and J 6 bases, with 8 bases left between them. CDR3 residues: CASSFSRAGELFF. The CDR3 DNA sequence: TGTGCCAGCAGCTTTTCGAGGGCCGGGGAGCTGTTTTTT.

J is TRBJ1-4 and V is TRBV11-3; a weak D match, TRBD1 (5 bases). CDR1 and CDR2 (germline): SGHNT, YENEEA. V was clipped by 5 bases and J by 5 bases, with 9 bases between them. The length of the CDR3 is 13 residues. The CDR3 DNA sequence: TGTGCCAGCAGCCGGGACTGGAATGAAAAACTGTTTTTT. Protein: CASSRDWNEKLFF.

V usage is TRBV19 and J usage is TRBJ2-2; TRBD2 agrees at 16 bases. V gave up 3 bases and J gave up 6 bases; unmatched junction bases: 4. Germline V gene lookup returns CDR1 LNHDA and CDR2 SQIVND (reference sequence). The CDR3 totals 17 residues. This chain's CDR3 is CASSMQGLAGGAGELFF. The CDR3 DNA reads TGTGCCAGTAGTATGCAGGGACTAGCGGGAGGGGCCGGGGAGCTGTTTTTT.

The rearrangement uses TRBV7-9 and TRBJ1-1, with 7 nucleotides matching TRBD1. Germline CDR1 and CDR2: SEHNR and FQNEAQ (reference sequence). This CDR3 has 16 amino acids. With 4 bases clipped from V and 2 bases from J, the junction kept 10 bases outside the gene matches. The CDR3 here is CASSSWTGDQNTEAFF. The CDR3 DNA follows: TGTGCCAGCAGCTCATGGACAGGCGACCAAAACACTGAAGCTTTCTTT. The entire variable domain, with the rest obtained from reference TRBV7-9 and TRBJ1-1, is as follows: DTGVSQNPRHKITKRGQNVTFRCDPISEHNRLYWYRQTLGQGPEFLTYFQNEAQLEKSRLLSDRFSAERPKGSFSTLEIQRTEQGDSAMYLCASSSWTGDQNTEAFFGQGTRLTVV.

V gene TRBV4-3 combines with J gene TRBJ2-2; D perhaps matches TRBD1 (5 bases). Trimming removed 3 bases at V and 2 bases at J, with 10 bases between. The CDR3 runs 15 residues. Germline V gene data show CDR1 as LGHNA and CDR2 as YSLEER. The CDR3 reads CASSQPTENTGELFF. DNA for the CDR3: TGCGCCAGCAGCCAGCCGACAGAAAACACCGGGGAGCTGTTTTTT.

V is TRBV11-3 and J is TRBJ2-1; a possible D gene is TRBD1 (5 bases). Germline CDR1 reads SGHNT; CDR2 reads YENEEA. V lost 5 bases to trimming and J lost 8 bases, with 10 bases between them. This CDR3 is built from 12 residues. In DNA, the CDR3 is TGTGCCAGCAGCCCTCAGGGTGATGAGCAGTTCTTC. Its protein is CASSPQGDEQFF.

The chain recombines TRBV2 with TRBJ2-7, with TRBD2 identical over 7 bases. The germline gives CDR1 SNHLY, CDR2 FYNNEI. This CDR3 comprises 15 residues. V gave up 3 bases and J gave up 7 bases; unmatched junction bases: 12. CDR3 DNA: TGTGCCAGCAGTGACGATTCGGGCGGGAGTGGAGAGCAGTACTTC. This sequence encodes CASSDDSGGSGEQYF.

This clone was picked up many times. V gene TRBV4-1 combines with J gene TRBJ1-1, with D perhaps TRBD1 (6 bases). Germline V gene lookup returns CDR1 MGHRA and CDR2 YSYEKL. This CDR3 spans 16 amino acids. The ends were cut back, 4 bases at V and 5 bases at J, with 20 bases in the middle. The CDR3 DNA follows: TGCGCCAGCAGCCGATTACGCCAAGGAAGGGGGACTGAAGCTTTCTTT. It encodes CASSRLRQGRGTEAFF.

The V call is TRBV25-1, the J call TRBJ2-5; D perhaps matches TRBD2 (7 bases). V was cut by 1 base and J by 1 base, with 19 bases left in between. The length of the CDR3 is 18 residues. Germline lookup yields CDR1 MGHDK and CDR2 SYGVNS. The CDR3 sequence: CASSEFKGGTWSQETQYF. CDR3 bases: TGTGCCAGCAGTGAATTTAAGGGGGGGACTTGGTCCCAAGAGACCCAGTACTTC.